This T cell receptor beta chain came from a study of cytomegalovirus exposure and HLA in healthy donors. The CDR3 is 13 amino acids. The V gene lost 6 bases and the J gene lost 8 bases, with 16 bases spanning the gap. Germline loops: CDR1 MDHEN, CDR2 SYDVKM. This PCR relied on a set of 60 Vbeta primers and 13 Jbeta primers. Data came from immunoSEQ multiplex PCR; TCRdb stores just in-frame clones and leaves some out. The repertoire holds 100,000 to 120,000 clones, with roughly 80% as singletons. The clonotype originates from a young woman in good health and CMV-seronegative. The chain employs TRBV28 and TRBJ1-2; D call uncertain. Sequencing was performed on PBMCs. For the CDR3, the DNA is TGTGCCAGCAGGCCGCACCCCTCGGAGGGCTACACCTTC. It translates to CASRPHPSEGYTF.